A single sample is the source of the 9 T cell receptor beta chains below, sequenced in a study of blood T cells in healthy people across ages. Using a J-beta primer mix together with a sample-barcoded 5' primer, a second PCR was run for roughly 6 to 11 cycles. TCRdb independently ran MiXCR on the 5' RACE reads; one entry per CDR3 protein. Of 1,500,000 or so distinct CDR3 sequences listed, roughly 43% are singletons. The material sequenced was blood. The receptor set was obtained from a woman aged 18-29 years in good health.

The chain combines TRBV12-3 or TRBV12-4 with TRBJ1-2, with TRBD1 matching over 12 bases. V shed 4 bases, J shed 8 bases, and the junction held 11 bases outside the gene matches. The CDR3 has 16 amino acids. The chain's CDR3 is CASSSLGQGASGGYTF. DNA for the CDR3: TGTGCCAGCAGTTCCCTGGGACAGGGGGCCTCGGGCGGCTACACCTTC.

In regard to this clonotype: A much larger clone is a single base away; this may be a read error. The chain is built from TRBV12-3 or TRBV12-4 and TRBJ2-5; D not certain. The CDR3 covers 11 residues. The CDR3 protein is CGSTSQETQYF. The CDR3 coding sequence is TGTGGCAGCACGAGCCAAGAGACCCAGTACTTC.

This sequence joins TRBV21-1 and TRBJ1-1. TRBV21-1 is reported as a pseudogene. CDR3 length equals 11 residues. In DNA, the CDR3 is TGTGCCAGCACCTCGCTTAAGGATGCTTTCTTT. It encodes CASTSLKDAFF.

As for this clonotype: One end of the junction fails to match germline, which may point to a read error. The CDR3: CAWRSSGANYNEQFF. The CDR3 nucleotides read TGCGCCTGGAGGTCTAGCGGGGCTAACTACAATGAGCAGTTCTTC. The rearrangement uses TRBV30 and TRBJ2-1, with TRBD2 matching 9 bases. The germline gives CDR1 GTSNPN, CDR2 SVGIG (reference sequence). The CDR3 is made up of 15 amino acids.

This clonotype was observed at least ten times. This chain connects TRBV6-2 or TRBV6-3 to TRBJ2-2, with a possible D match to TRBD2 (6 bases). The CDR3 runs to 13 residues. Germline V CDR1 and CDR2: MNHEY, SVGEGT. V was trimmed by 5 bases and J by 6 bases, leaving 10 bases between them. CDR3 residues: CASSHGEAGELFF. The CDR3, as DNA: TGTGCCAGCAGTCACGGGGAGGCCGGGGAGCTGTTTTTT.

The chain combines TRBV11-2 with TRBJ2-3; TRBD1 matches 7 bases. This CDR3 is built from 12 residues. The trim removed 6 bases at V and 7 bases at J, leaving 4 bases unmatched. Germline assignment: CDR1 SGHAT and CDR2 FQNNGV. The DNA of the CDR3 is TGTGCCAGCAGTCAACAGGGGTATACGCAGTATTTT. This encodes CASSQQGYTQYF.

The chain combines TRBV7-2 with TRBJ2-7; TRBD2 aligns across 12 bases. V was clipped by 3 bases and J by 7 bases; unmatched bases: 7. From germline, CDR1 is SGHTA and CDR2 FQGNSA. The CDR3 consists of 15 residues. The CDR3 sequence: CASSLAPSGRGEQYF. The CDR3 nucleotides read TGTGCCAGCAGCTTGGCCCCTAGCGGGAGGGGTGAGCAGTACTTC.

This clonotype was found a few times. J is TRBJ2-7 and V is TRBV7-8; possibly TRBD1 for D (6 bases). Germline V CDR1 and CDR2: SGHVS, FQNEAQ. V gave up 0 bases and J gave up 3 bases, with 12 bases separating them. This CDR3 is built from 15 residues. The CDR3 nucleotides read TGTGCCAGCAGCTTAGCGTTCCGACAGGACTACGAGCAGTACTTC. This gives the protein CASSLAFRQDYEQYF.

The chain uses TRBV6-1 and TRBJ2-7; D is unresolved. Trimming left V 3 bases short and J 6 bases short, with 12 bases between. The CDR3 contains 13 residues. The V gene's germline CDR1 is MNHNS and CDR2 SASEGT. The CDR3 nucleotides are TGTGCCAGCAGTGACCACATACGGATCGAGCAGTACTTC. This encodes CASSDHIRIEQYF.